The 15 T cell receptor beta chains listed next were all sequenced from one sample in a study of beta chain features in type 1 diabetes. Study results and caveats: Moderate yet significant TCRB CDR3 shortening was seen in Type 1 diabetes patients in all four CD4+ subsets.

Antigen specificity for these receptors is unknown. The investigators reverse transcribed all of the isolated RNA, so they sequenced expressed TCRB transcripts. Profiled with immunoSEQ multiplex PCR; TCRdb holds only in-frame clones, not every one. The table has 150,000 to 200,000 clones, approximately 7.9% seen once. The sequencing sample was made of central memory CD4+ T cells from blood. Source of these receptors: a man younger than 35 with type 1 diabetes.

V is TRBV28 and J is TRBJ2-7; the match to TRBD1 covers 7 bases. Germline-derived CDR1 and CDR2 are MDHEN and SYDVKM. The CDR3 has 13 amino acids. Germline trimming cut 8 bases from V and 6 bases from J; bases unmatched to any gene: 10. Here the CDR3 reads CASYRDSLPEQYF. CDR3 sequence (DNA): TGTGCCAGCTACAGGGACAGCCTCCCCGAGCAGTACTTC.

The chain is built from TRBV5-1 and TRBJ2-5; D is possibly TRBD2 (6 bases). Germline assignment: CDR1 SGHRS and CDR2 YFSETQ. The CDR3 runs to 15 residues. The ends were cut back, 4 bases at V and 4 bases at J, with 17 bases in the middle. CDR3 DNA sequence: TGCGCCAGCAGCATCCGGGACTCGACGCGAGAGACCCAGTACTTC. Translating gives CASSIRDSTRETQYF.

CDR3 nucleotides: TGTGCCACCAGCAGAACAGGGCTCATCTACGAGCAGTACTTC. Its protein product is CATSRTGLIYEQYF. The rearrangement joins TRBV15 to TRBJ2-7, with D perhaps TRBD1 (6 bases). The CDR3 has 14 amino acids. The ends were cut back, 2 bases at V and 3 bases at J, with 11 bases in the middle. Germline assignment: CDR1 LNHNV and CDR2 YYDKDF (reference sequence).

With regard to this clone: This same CDR3 is encoded by further DNA sequences in the sample. The chain carries TRBV11-2 and TRBJ2-7; D is perhaps TRBD1 (6 bases). This CDR3 has 14 residues. Germline values: CDR1 SGHAT, CDR2 FQNNGV. V lost 1 base and J lost 2, with 9 bases in between. The CDR3 DNA follows: TGTGCCAGCAGCTTAGCACAGGGACCCTACGAGCAGTACTTC. It yields the protein CASSLAQGPYEQYF.

The J gene is TRBJ1-2, the V gene TRBV6-1, with 8 bases fitting TRBD1. Germline loops: CDR1 MNHNS, CDR2 SASEGT. After removal of 1 base from V and 5 bases from J, the junction contained 6 bases not matched to a gene. This CDR3 is built from 15 residues. The CDR3 is CASSEERQGYYGYTF. The CDR3 bases are TGTGCCAGCAGTGAAGAGAGACAGGGGTATTATGGCTACACCTTC.

The chain combines TRBV7-8 with TRBJ2-7, with D possibly TRBD1 on 5 matching bases. Germline CDR1 reads SGHVS; CDR2 reads FQNEAQ. There are 15 residues in the CDR3. Trimming pared 1 base from V and 3 bases from J, leaving 13 bases between. The CDR3 DNA follows: TGTGCCAGCAGCTTAGAATCAGGGCCCTACTACGAGCAGTACTTC. Residues: CASSLESGPYYEQYF. Complete variable domain (other parts from reference TRBV7-8 and TRBJ2-7): GAGVSQSPRYKVAKRGQDVALRCDPISGHVSLFWYQQALGQGPEFLTYFQNEAQLDKSGLPSDRFFAERPEGSVSTLKIQRTQQEDSAVYLCASSLESGPYYEQYFGPGTRLTVT.

The rearrangement joins TRBV6-1 to TRBJ1-6; 7 bases are shared with TRBD1. The CDR3 covers 14 residues. The germline gives CDR1 MNHNS, CDR2 SASEGT. The ends lost 7 bases at V and 5 bases at J; junction bases unmatched: 5. The CDR3 DNA reads TGTGCCAGCATGAGGGGGCAAAATAATTCACCCCTCCACTTT. This sequence encodes CASMRGQNNSPLHF.

This clone was counted only a few times. This rearrangement joins TRBV2 to TRBJ1-2, with 8 bases aligning to TRBD1. Trimming removed 8 bases from V and 7 bases from J; junction bases left unmatched: 9. Per germline, CDR1 SNHLY and CDR2 FYNNEI. This CDR3 region has 13 residues. This CDR3 is CASPSDREAGYTF. CDR3 sequence (DNA): TGTGCCAGCCCTTCGGACAGGGAAGCTGGCTACACCTTC.

The V and J genes are TRBV7-2 and TRBJ1-2; TRBD1 matches at 7 bases. The germline V gene has CDR1 SGHTA and CDR2 FQGNSA. The CDR3 has 14 residues. Trimming cost V 5 bases and J 8 bases; bases outside gene matches: 11. CDR3 in amino acids: CASSQNTGDHGYTF. The DNA of the CDR3 is TGTGCCAGCAGCCAAAACACAGGGGACCACGGCTACACCTTC.

This clone has more than one count but fewer than ten. The rearrangement links TRBV14 to TRBJ1-4; 7 bases are a match to TRBD1. The V segment lost 4 bases and the J segment 7 bases; nucleotides outside the gene matches: 12. This CDR3 has 16 amino acids. Germline-derived CDR1 and CDR2 are SGHDN and FVKESK. CDR3 DNA: TGTGCCAGCAGCCGCGCAACCGGGACAGCCACTGAAAAACTGTTTTTT. Translation: CASSRATGTATEKLFF.

A few counts support this clone. The chain uses TRBV29-1 and TRBJ1-1, with TRBD1 matching 7 bases. The CDR3 covers 15 residues. Germline trimming cut 2 bases from V and 0 bases from J; bases unmatched to any gene: 6. CDR1 and CDR2 (germline): SQVTM, ANQGSEA. CDR3 in amino acids: CSVESPDRMNTEAFF. The DNA for the CDR3 is TGCAGCGTTGAATCTCCGGACAGGATGAACACTGAAGCTTTCTTT.

This clone was counted a few times. This chain connects TRBV10-3 to TRBJ2-5; perhaps TRBD1 as D (5 bases). Matching the DNA end better, TRBJ2-7 makes the J call doubtful. The CDR3 covers 13 residues. CDR1 and CDR2 (germline): ENHRY, SYGVKD. In DNA form, the CDR3 reads TGTGCCATCAGCGACCAGGGAAACTACGAGCAGTACTTC. As protein: CAISDQGNYEQYF.

Only a few counts were recorded for this clone. The chain is built from TRBV18 and TRBJ1-5; tentatively, D is TRBD1 (5 bases). Germline CDR1 is KGHSH and CDR2 is LQKENI. CDR3 length: 12 residues. V lost 3 bases and J lost 15, with 15 bases in between. The CDR3 nucleotides are TGTGCCAGCTCACCCGACTCAGGGAGGAGGCATTTT. It yields the protein CASSPDSGRRHF.

This clone was seen at least ten times. This rearrangement joins TRBV28 to TRBJ1-4; D call uncertain. V was shortened by 3 bases and J by 5 bases, with 4 bases between the two germline ends. There are 12 residues in the CDR3. Germline V lookup: CDR1 MDHEN, CDR2 SYDVKM. This CDR3 is CASSFLNEKLFF. The DNA for the CDR3 is TGTGCCAGCAGTTTCTTAAATGAAAAACTGTTTTTT.

The rearrangement uses TRBV4-2 and TRBJ2-7; 8 positions match TRBD1. The CDR3 is 16 residues long. Germline values: CDR1 LGHNA, CDR2 YNFKEQ. V trimming: 3 bases; J trimming: 4 bases; junction bases outside the gene matches: 11. The CDR3 coding sequence is TGTGCCAGCAGCCAGGACCTCGGACAGGGCCTATACGAGCAGTACTTC. Amino acids: CASSQDLGQGLYEQYF.